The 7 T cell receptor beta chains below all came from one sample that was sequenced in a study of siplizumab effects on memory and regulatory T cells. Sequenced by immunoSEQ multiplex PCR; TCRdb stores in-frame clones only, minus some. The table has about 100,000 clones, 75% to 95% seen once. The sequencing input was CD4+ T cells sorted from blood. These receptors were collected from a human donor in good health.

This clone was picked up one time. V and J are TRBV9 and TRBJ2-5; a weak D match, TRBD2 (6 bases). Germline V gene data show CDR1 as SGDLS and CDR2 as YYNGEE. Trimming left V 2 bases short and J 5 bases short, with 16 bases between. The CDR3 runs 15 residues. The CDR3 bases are TGTGCCAGCAGCGTGGAGACTAGTTGGACGGAGACCCAGTACTTC. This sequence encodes CASSVETSWTETQYF.

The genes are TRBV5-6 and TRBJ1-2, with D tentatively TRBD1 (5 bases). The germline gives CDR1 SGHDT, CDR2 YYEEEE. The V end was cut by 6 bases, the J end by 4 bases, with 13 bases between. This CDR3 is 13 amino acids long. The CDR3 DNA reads TGTGCCAGCACCACAGACAGAGCCTATGGCTACACCTTC. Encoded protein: CASTTDRAYGYTF.

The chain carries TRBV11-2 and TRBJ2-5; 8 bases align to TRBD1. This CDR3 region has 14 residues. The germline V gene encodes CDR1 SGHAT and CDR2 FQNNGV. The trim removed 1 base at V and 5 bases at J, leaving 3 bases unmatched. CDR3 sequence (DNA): TGTGCCAGCAGCTTAGGACAGGGGAGGGAGACCCAGTACTTC. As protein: CASSLGQGRETQYF.

DNA of the CDR3: TGCGCCAGCAGTCCTCGCTTGGAGACTGAAGCTTTCTTT. Protein product: CASSPRLETEAFF. This sequence joins TRBV23-1 and TRBJ1-1; D not resolved. TRBV23-1 is reported as an ORF; its role is uncertain. V was clipped by 4 bases and J by 5 bases, with 11 bases between them. The CDR3 is 13 amino acids.

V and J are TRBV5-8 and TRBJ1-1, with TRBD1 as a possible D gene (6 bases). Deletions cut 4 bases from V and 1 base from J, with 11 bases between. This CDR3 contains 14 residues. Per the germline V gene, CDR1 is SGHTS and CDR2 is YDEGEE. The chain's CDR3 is CASSTGHTNTEAFF. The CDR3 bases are TGTGCCAGCAGCACGGGACATACGAACACTGAAGCTTTCTTT.

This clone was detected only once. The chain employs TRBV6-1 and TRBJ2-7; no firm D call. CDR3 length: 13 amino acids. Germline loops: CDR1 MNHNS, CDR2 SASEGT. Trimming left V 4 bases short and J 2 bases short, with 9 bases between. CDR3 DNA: TGTGCCAGCAGTGGTTTAGGGACCTACGAGCAGTACTTC. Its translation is CASSGLGTYEQYF.

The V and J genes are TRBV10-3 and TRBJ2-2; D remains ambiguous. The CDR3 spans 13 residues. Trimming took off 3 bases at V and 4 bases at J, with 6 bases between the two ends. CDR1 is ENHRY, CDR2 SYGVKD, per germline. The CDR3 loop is CAISEDGTGELFF. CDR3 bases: TGTGCCATCAGTGAAGATGGCACCGGGGAGCTGTTTTTT.